A single T cell receptor (beta chain) is shown here with its context. Original processing methods: Counts of nucleated cells, estimated from reference gene primer amplification, were obtained. Method: immunoSEQ multiplex PCR; TCRdb's copy keeps in-frame clones and lacks some. V, J and clone size are those of that table, while D and trimming were read from the DNA. The table lists over 400,000 clones, approximately 91% of them singletons. The CDR3 sequence is 16 residues long. V was trimmed by 1 base and J by 6 bases, leaving 15 bases between them. Germline-derived CDR1 and CDR2 are SEHNR and FQNEAQ (reference sequence). The data derive from a study of blood T cell repertoires in COVID-19. Study information: Researchers got acute and convalescent COVID-19 samples from the United States, Italy and Spain. T cells, B-cell-depleted T cells, or PBMCs supplied cDNA or gDNA.

Seattle patient enrollment occurred during active infection, with longitudinal follow-up thereafter. The sequence was collected from a woman aged 45-60 years with COVID-19, enrolled during active disease. The chain employs TRBV7-9 and TRBJ2-2; possibly TRBD1 for D (6 bases). The sequenced material came from peripheral blood. CDR3 residues: CASSLDWGHSPGELFF. In nucleotides, the CDR3 is TGTGCCAGCAGCTTAGACTGGGGGCATAGCCCCGGGGAGCTGTTTTTT.